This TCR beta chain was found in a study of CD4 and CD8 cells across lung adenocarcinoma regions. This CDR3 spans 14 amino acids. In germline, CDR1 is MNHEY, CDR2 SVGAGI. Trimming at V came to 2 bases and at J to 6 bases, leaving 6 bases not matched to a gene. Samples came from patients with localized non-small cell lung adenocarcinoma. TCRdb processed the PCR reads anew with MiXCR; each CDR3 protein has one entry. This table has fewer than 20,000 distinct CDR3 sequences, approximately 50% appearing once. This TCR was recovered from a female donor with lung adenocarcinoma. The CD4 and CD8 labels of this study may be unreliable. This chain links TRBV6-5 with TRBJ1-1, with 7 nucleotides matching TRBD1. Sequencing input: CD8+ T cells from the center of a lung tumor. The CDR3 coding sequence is TGTGCCAGCAGTTACGCCCAGGGGGGCCCTGAAGCTTTCTTT. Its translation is CASSYAQGGPEAFF.